Below are 11 T cell receptor beta chains sequenced from a single sample in a study of blood T cell repertoires in COVID-19. The method was immunoSEQ multiplex PCR; TCRdb's version includes in-frame clones alone and lacks a portion of them. The sample lists about 59,000 clones; roughly 87% were seen once. The material sequenced was peripheral blood. The source is a man older than 75 in a cohort sampled during active COVID-19.

This clone was found once. The gene calls are TRBV10-3 and TRBJ2-6; D might be TRBD2 (5 bases). CDR1 and CDR2 (germline): ENHRY, SYGVKD. This CDR3 contains 14 residues. Trimming stripped 7 bases from V and 0 bases from J, with 7 bases between. CDR3: CAIKAVSGANVLTF. For the CDR3, the DNA is TGTGCCATCAAAGCGGTCTCTGGGGCCAACGTCCTGACTTTC.

This sequence joins TRBV6-5 and TRBJ1-4, with 10 bases that match TRBD1. The CDR3 has 14 residues. Trimming removed 5 bases from V and 4 bases from J; junction bases left unmatched: 1. Germline V lookup: CDR1 MNHEY, CDR2 SVGAGI. CDR3 nucleotides: TGTGCCAGCAGTCGGACAGGGGGTAATGAAAAACTGTTTTTT. Amino acid sequence: CASSRTGGNEKLFF.

The chain employs TRBV6-2 or TRBV6-3 and TRBJ2-5; D gene unclear. Germline V CDR1 and CDR2: MNHEY, SVGEGT. This CDR3 contains 15 residues. The V gene lost 5 bases and the J gene lost 0 bases, with 13 bases spanning the gap. The CDR3 nucleotides are TGTGCCAGCAGTACGTCCCCCGGGTACCAAGAGACCCAGTACTTC. Protein sequence: CASSTSPGYQETQYF.

In its sample, this clone was seen once. The J gene is TRBJ1-1, the V gene TRBV27; D is possibly TRBD1 (5 bases). The V gene lost 3 bases and the J gene lost 1 base, with 9 bases spanning the gap. Germline CDR1 reads MNHEY; CDR2 reads SMNVEV (reference sequence). The CDR3 totals 14 residues. CDR3 coding DNA: TGTGCCAGCAGTTTCCTCGGGGGGAACACTGAAGCTTTCTTT. As protein: CASSFLGGNTEAFF.

The chain recombines TRBV24-1 with TRBJ2-5; D might be TRBD2 (5 bases). Germline-derived CDR1 and CDR2 are KGHDR and SFDVKD. Trimming cost V 4 bases and J 9 bases, with 11 bases left between them. CDR3 length: 12 amino acids. This CDR3 reads CATSDLRVAQYF. CDR3 nucleotides: TGTGCCACCAGTGACCTGAGGGTGGCCCAGTACTTC.

This clone has more than one count but fewer than ten. Other DNA sequences from this sample encode an identical CDR3 as well. The V call is TRBV7-8, the J call TRBJ1-5; 10 positions agree with TRBD1. The length of the CDR3 is 16 residues. With V trimmed by 0 bases and J by 6 bases, 5 bases remained unmatched. Per germline, CDR1 SGHVS and CDR2 FQNEAQ. The CDR3 DNA reads as TGTGCCAGCAGCTTAGCCGGGACAGGGGCGGGTCAGCCCCAGCATTTT. Amino acids: CASSLAGTGAGQPQHF.

V is TRBV4-2 and J is TRBJ2-2; 11 bases match TRBD2. The CDR3 runs to 18 residues. The V segment lost 0 bases and the J segment 0 bases; nucleotides outside the gene matches: 3. Germline V gene lookup returns CDR1 LGHNA and CDR2 YNFKEQ. CDR3 loop: CASSQESSGGSNTGELFF. CDR3 in DNA: TGTGCCAGCAGCCAAGAGTCTAGCGGGGGGTCGAACACCGGGGAGCTGTTTTTT.

This clone was detected once. V gene TRBV6-5 combines with J gene TRBJ1-2, with TRBD1 matching 9 bases. The V gene's germline CDR1 is MNHEY and CDR2 SVGAGI. The length of the CDR3 is 13 residues. Trimming removed 10 bases from V and 0 bases from J; junction bases left unmatched: 3. In nucleotides, the CDR3 is TGTGCCACCCACAGGGGGCCTAACTATGGCTACACCTTC. Encoded protein: CATHRGPNYGYTF.

This chain links TRBV5-1 with TRBJ2-3; D uncertain. V dropped 2 bases and J dropped 2 bases, with 12 bases sitting between them. The CDR3 sequence is 15 residues long. In germline, CDR1 is SGHRS, CDR2 YFSETQ. CDR3 nucleotide sequence: TGCGCCAGCAGCTTCGACGGGTTGATCACAGATACGCAGTATTTT. Protein sequence: CASSFDGLITDTQYF. The full variable domain, completed using reference TRBV5-1 and TRBJ2-3, is KAGVTQTPRYLIKTRGQQVTLSCSPISGHRSVSWYQQTPGQGLQFLFEYFSETQRNKGNFPGRFSGRQFSNSRSEMNVSTLELGDSALYLCASSFDGLITDTQYFGPGTRLTVL.

The genes are TRBV5-5 and TRBJ1-5; D gene uncertain. CDR3 length: 14 residues. Trimming took off 5 bases at V and 0 bases at J, with 9 bases between the two ends. CDR1 is SGHKS, CDR2 YYEKEE, per germline (reference sequence). The CDR3 DNA reads as TGTGCCAGCAGTCCCTTAGATAGCAATCAGCCCCAGCATTTT. Amino acid sequence: CASSPLDSNQPQHF.

The J gene is TRBJ2-7, the V gene TRBV2, with 10 bases fitting TRBD1. The CDR3 covers 14 residues. The junction had 4 bases not matched to a gene; V was cut back by 5 bases and J by 3 bases. Germline V lookup: CDR1 SNHLY, CDR2 FYNNEI. The CDR3 here is CASSFGQGGYEQYF. CDR3 in DNA: TGTGCCAGCAGTTTTGGACAGGGGGGCTACGAGCAGTACTTC. Using reference TRBV2 and TRBJ2-7 for the parts outside the CDR3, the full variable domain is EPEVTQTPSHQVTQMGQEVILRCVPISNHLYFYWYRQILGQKVEFLVSFYNNEISEKSEIFDDQFSVERPDGSNFTLKIRSTKLEDSAMYFCASSFGQGGYEQYFGPGTRLTVT.